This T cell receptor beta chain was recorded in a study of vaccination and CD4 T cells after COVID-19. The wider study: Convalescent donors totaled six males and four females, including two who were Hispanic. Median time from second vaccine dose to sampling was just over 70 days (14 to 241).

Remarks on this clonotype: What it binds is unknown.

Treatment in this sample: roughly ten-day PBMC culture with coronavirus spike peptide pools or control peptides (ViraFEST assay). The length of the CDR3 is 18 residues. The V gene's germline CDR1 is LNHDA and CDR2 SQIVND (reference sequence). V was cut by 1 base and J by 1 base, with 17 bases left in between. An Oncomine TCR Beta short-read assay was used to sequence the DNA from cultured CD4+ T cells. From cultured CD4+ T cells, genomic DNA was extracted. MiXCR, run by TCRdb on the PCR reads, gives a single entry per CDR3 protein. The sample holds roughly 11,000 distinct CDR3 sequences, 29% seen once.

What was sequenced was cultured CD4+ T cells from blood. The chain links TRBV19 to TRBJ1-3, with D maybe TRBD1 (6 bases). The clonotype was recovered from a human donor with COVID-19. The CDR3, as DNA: TGTGCCAGTAGTATAGTTATGACAGGCAGACCTTCTGGAAACACCATATATTTT. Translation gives CASSIVMTGRPSGNTIYF.